At least ten counts were recorded for the clone carrying this TCR beta chain. The sample is drawn from a study of metastatic and nonmetastatic thyroid tumors. Trimming took 4 bases from V and 5 from J, leaving 15 bases between them. This CDR3 region has 14 residues. The germline V gene encodes CDR1 SGDLS and CDR2 YYNGEE. No patient had received any treatment before thyroid surgery. TCRdb reprocessed the PCR reads using MiXCR. The repertoire holds about 46,000 clones, around a quarter seen once, with 3% to 3.5% in the top ten. The receptor was isolated from a male donor with papillary thyroid cancer or a benign thyroid nodule (not recorded which). Some clones in this sample may be carry-over from other donors' samples. The sequenced sample consisted of blood. The chain links TRBV9 to TRBJ1-1, with D unresolved. The CDR3 is CASSSEGPTTEAFF. CDR3 bases: TGTGCCAGCAGCTCCGAGGGCCCGACGACTGAAGCTTTCTTT.